A selection of T cell receptor beta chains follows, all from one sample in a study of cytomegalovirus exposure and HLA in healthy donors. Libraries were prepared by immunoSEQ multiplex PCR; TCRdb keeps only in-frame clonotypes and omits some of them. The profile covers some 150,000 clones, with roughly 82% appearing a single time and around 6.2% taken by the ten largest. The material sequenced was PBMCs. These receptors were taken from a man aged 25 to 40 in good health and CMV-seropositive. CDR3s include the opening cysteine and the closing phenylalanine or tryptophan. The D gene is left open where the match is weak. The size field is filled for only some rows; it gives once, few, many or a size class.

cdr3_aa	cdr3_nt	clone_size	d_call	v_call	j_call
CASSLGGDQETQYF	TGTGCCAGCAGCTTGGGGGGAGATCAAGAGACCCAGTACTTC	-	-	TRBV5-4	TRBJ2-5
CAWSGTRQGANTEAFF	TGTGCCTGGAGTGGGACACGACAGGGGGCGAACACTGAAGCTTTCTTT	-	TRBD1	TRBV30	TRBJ1-1
CASGPGQGSYNEQFF	TGTGCCAGTGGCCCGGGACAGGGATCCTACAATGAGCAGTTCTTC	-	TRBD1	TRBV19	TRBJ2-1
CASSAGRGALIAKNIQYF	TGTGCCAGCAGTGCCGGTCGGGGGGCTCTTATAGCCAAAAACATTCAGTACTTC	-	-	TRBV27	TRBJ2-4
CAWMVSFGELFF	TGTGCCTGGATGGTTAGCTTCGGGGAGCTGTTTTTT	few	-	TRBV30	TRBJ2-2
CASTLTGKESPLHF	TGTGCCAGCACCTTAACAGGGAAAGAATCACCCCTCCACTTT	few	-	TRBV7-9	TRBJ1-6
CASSGGRNTEAFF	TGTGCCAGCAGTGGTGGCAGGAACACTGAAGCTTTCTTT	-	-	TRBV27	TRBJ1-1
CASSQGRQAGTDTQYF	TGCGCCAGCAGCCAAGGGCGACAGGCCGGGACAGATACGCAGTATTTT	-	-	TRBV4-1	TRBJ2-3
CASSSTLYEQYF	TGTGCCAGCAGTTCTACTCTCTACGAGCAGTACTTC	-	-	TRBV28	TRBJ2-7
CAYRDSGNTIYF	TGTGCCTACCGGGACAGTGGAAACACCATATATTTT	-	TRBD1	TRBV6-1	TRBJ1-3
CASSPGQTSNSPLHF	TGTGCCAGCTCACCTGGACAGACGAGCAATTCACCCCTCCACTTT	-	-	TRBV18	TRBJ1-6
CASSPLGGNTEAFF	TGTGCCAGTAGTCCCCTCGGGGGGAACACTGAAGCTTTCTTT	-	-	TRBV19	TRBJ1-1
CASSLVGTGPGGYTF	TGCGCCAGCAGCTTGGTAGGGACAGGGCCGGGAGGCTACACCTTC	-	TRBD1	TRBV5-1	TRBJ1-2
CASSLWTALKRTDTQYF	TGCGCCAGCAGCTTGTGGACAGCCTTAAAGCGGACAGATACGCAGTATTTT	-	-	TRBV5-1	TRBJ2-3
CASSLGLAGYNEQFF	TGTGCCAGCAGCCTTGGACTAGCGGGGTATAACGAGCAGTTCTTC	-	TRBD2	TRBV7-6	TRBJ2-1
CASGPTGLTNYGYTF	TGTGCTAGTGGGCCCACAGGGCTGACAAACTATGGCTACACCTTC	-	-	TRBV12-5	TRBJ1-2
CASSEDRAGIIYEQYF	TGCGCCAGCAGTGAGGATCGGGCAGGGATAATATACGAGCAGTACTTC	-	-	TRBV10-1	TRBJ2-7
CASSFQTDSPLHF	TGTGCCAGCAGCTTCCAGACAGATTCACCCCTCCACTTT	-	-	TRBV7-2	TRBJ1-6
CASSDLRGGGELFF	TGCGCCAGCAGTGACCTCAGGGGCGGCGGGGAGCTGTTTTTT	-	-	TRBV10-2	TRBJ2-2
CASSVGQGGYEQYF	TGCGCCAGCAGCGTGGGACAGGGTGGTTACGAGCAGTACTTC	-	TRBD1	TRBV5-1	TRBJ2-7
CASSPRLAGGTGELFF	TGTGCCAGCTCACCGAGACTAGCGGGGGGCACCGGGGAGCTGTTTTTT	-	TRBD2	TRBV18	TRBJ2-2
CASSSEEQGIFVDTQYF	TGCGCCAGCAGCTCCGAAGAACAGGGTATATTTGTTGATACGCAGTATTTT	-	-	TRBV5-1	TRBJ2-3
CASSLLQDHNEQFF	TGCGCCAGCAGCTTGTTACAGGATCACAATGAGCAGTTCTTC	-	-	TRBV5-1	TRBJ2-1
CASSSRTGVLNTIYF	TGTGCCAGCAGCTCACGGACAGGGGTTCTGAACACCATATATTTT	-	TRBD1	TRBV7-9	TRBJ1-3
CASSLGLAGEGDTQYF	TGTGCCAGCAGTCTCGGACTAGCGGGAGAAGGAGATACGCAGTATTTT	-	TRBD2	TRBV27	TRBJ2-3
CASSREAGYEQYF	TGTGCCAGCAGTCGGGAGGCCGGCTACGAGCAGTACTTC	few	TRBD2	TRBV6-1	TRBJ2-7
CASTRQSSYNEQFF	TGTGCCAGCACCAGACAGAGCTCCTACAATGAGCAGTTCTTC	-	-	TRBV28	TRBJ2-1
CASSRGPGGPNEQFF	TGCGCCAGCAGCCGGGGGCCTGGGGGACCCAATGAGCAGTTCTTC	-	-	TRBV4-3	TRBJ2-1
CASSLGVYSNQPQHF	TGTGCCAGCAGCTTGGGAGTATATAGCAATCAGCCCCAGCATTTT	-	-	TRBV5-8	TRBJ1-5
CASSSDRAYTGELFF	TGTGCCAGCAGTTCGGACAGGGCTTACACCGGGGAGCTGTTTTTT	-	TRBD1	TRBV2	TRBJ2-2
CASTEGDEQYF	TGTGCCAGCACCGAGGGGGACGAGCAGTACTTC	-	-	TRBV7-9	TRBJ2-7
CASSQDYYEQYF	TGTGCCAGCAGTCAGGACTATTACGAGCAGTACTTC	once	-	TRBV6-6	TRBJ2-7
CAWSLGTSGGAGFF	TGTGCCTGGAGTTTAGGGACTAGCGGGGGGGCCGGGTTCTTC	-	TRBD2	TRBV30	TRBJ2-1
CSSSLTRDSPYEQYF	TGTTCCAGCAGCTTAACCCGAGACAGCCCCTACGAGCAGTACTTC	-	-	TRBV7-9	TRBJ2-7
CASSEPGSGRRNEQFF	TGTGCCAGCAGTGAACCGGGGAGCGGGAGAAGGAATGAGCAGTTCTTC	few	TRBD2	TRBV6-1	TRBJ2-1
CASSLGGPTYNEQFF	TGTGCCAGCAGTTTGGGGGGGCCAACCTACAATGAGCAGTTCTTC	-	-	TRBV27	TRBJ2-1
CAWAKNGRFNQPQHF	TGTGCCTGGGCTAAGAATGGCAGGTTCAATCAGCCCCAGCATTTT	-	-	TRBV30	TRBJ1-5
CASSYAGRWETQYF	TGTGCCAGCAGTTATGCCGGGAGGTGGGAGACCCAGTACTTC	once	TRBD2	TRBV6-6	TRBJ2-5
CASSQAPGSYGYTF	TGCGCCAGCAGCCAAGCTCCGGGTAGCTATGGCTACACCTTC	-	-	TRBV4-3	TRBJ1-2
CASSFPGQGEKLFF	TGTGCCAGCAGCTTCCCAGGGCAGGGAGAAAAACTGTTTTTT	-	-	TRBV5-8	TRBJ1-4
CASSPEGGSTGELFF	TGCGCCAGCAGCCCAGAGGGGGGAAGTACCGGGGAGCTGTTTTTT	-	-	TRBV4-1	TRBJ2-2
CASSLGGTTNYGYTF	TGTGCCAGCAGCTTAGGAGGGACTACGAACTATGGCTACACCTTC	-	-	TRBV7-2	TRBJ1-2
CSARGGLEQFF	TGCAGTGCTAGAGGCGGTCTCGAGCAGTTCTTC	once	-	TRBV20-1	TRBJ2-1
CTSTKTYRDTTYEQYF	TGTACCAGCACCAAAACCTACCGGGACACCACCTACGAGCAGTACTTC	-	-	TRBV6-4	TRBJ2-7
CASSLQGGFETQYF	TGTGCCAGCAGCTTACAGGGGGGCTTCGAGACCCAGTACTTC	-	-	TRBV7-9	TRBJ2-5
CSVEPSGNTEAFF	TGCAGCGTTGAACCTTCCGGTAACACTGAAGCTTTCTTT	-	-	TRBV29-1	TRBJ1-1
CASSLGSGTSSYNEQFF	TGCGCCAGCAGCTTGGGAAGCGGGACTAGCTCCTACAATGAGCAGTTCTTC	-	TRBD2	TRBV5-1	TRBJ2-1